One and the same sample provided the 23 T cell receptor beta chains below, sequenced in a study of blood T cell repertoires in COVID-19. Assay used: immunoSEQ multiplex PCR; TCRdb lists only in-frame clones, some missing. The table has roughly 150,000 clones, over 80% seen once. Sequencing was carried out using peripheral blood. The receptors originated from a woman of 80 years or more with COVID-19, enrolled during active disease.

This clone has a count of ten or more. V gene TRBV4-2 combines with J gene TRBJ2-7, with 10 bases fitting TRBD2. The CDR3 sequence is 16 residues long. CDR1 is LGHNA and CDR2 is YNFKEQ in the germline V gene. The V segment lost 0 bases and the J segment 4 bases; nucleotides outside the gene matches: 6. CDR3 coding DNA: TGTGCCAGCAGCCAAGATCTTCTAGCGGGGGTGTACGAGCAGTACTTC. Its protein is CASSQDLLAGVYEQYF.

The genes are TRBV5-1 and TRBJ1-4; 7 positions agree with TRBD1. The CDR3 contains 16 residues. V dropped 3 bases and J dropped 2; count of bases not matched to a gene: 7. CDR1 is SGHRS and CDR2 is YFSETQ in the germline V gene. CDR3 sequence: CASSWSSGQTNEKLFF. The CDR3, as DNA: TGCGCCAGCAGCTGGTCGTCGGGACAGACTAATGAAAAACTGTTTTTT. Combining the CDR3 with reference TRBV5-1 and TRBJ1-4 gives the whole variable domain KAGVTQTPRYLIKTRGQQVTLSCSPISGHRSVSWYQQTPGQGLQFLFEYFSETQRNKGNFPGRFSGRQFSNSRSEMNVSTLELGDSALYLCASSWSSGQTNEKLFFGSGTQLSVL.

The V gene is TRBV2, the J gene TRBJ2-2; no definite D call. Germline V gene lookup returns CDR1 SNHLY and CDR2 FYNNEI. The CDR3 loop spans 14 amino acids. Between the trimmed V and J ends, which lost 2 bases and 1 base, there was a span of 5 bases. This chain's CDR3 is CASSETGNTGELFF. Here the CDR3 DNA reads TGTGCCAGCAGTGAAACGGGGAACACCGGGGAGCTGTTTTTT.

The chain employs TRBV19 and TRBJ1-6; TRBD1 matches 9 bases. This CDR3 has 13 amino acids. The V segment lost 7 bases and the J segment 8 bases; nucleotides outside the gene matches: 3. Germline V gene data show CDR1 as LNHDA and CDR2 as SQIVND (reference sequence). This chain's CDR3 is CASKRDRDSPLHF. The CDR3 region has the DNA TGTGCCAGTAAACGGGACAGGGATTCACCCCTCCACTTT.

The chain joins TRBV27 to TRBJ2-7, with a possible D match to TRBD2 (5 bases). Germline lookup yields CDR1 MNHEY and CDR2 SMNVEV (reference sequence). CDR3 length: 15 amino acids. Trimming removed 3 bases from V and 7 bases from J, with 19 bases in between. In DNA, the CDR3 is TGTGCCAGCAGTTTGGGTGGGAGTGGACTCGGAGAGCAGTACTTC. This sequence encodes CASSLGGSGLGEQYF.

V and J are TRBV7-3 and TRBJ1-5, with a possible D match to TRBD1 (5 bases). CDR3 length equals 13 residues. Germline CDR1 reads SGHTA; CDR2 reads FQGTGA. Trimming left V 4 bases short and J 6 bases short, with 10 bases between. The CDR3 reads CASSSREAQPQHF. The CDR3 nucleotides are TGTGCCAGCAGCTCCAGGGAGGCTCAGCCCCAGCATTTT. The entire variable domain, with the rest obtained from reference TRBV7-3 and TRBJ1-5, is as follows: GAGVSQTPSNKVTEKGKYVELRCDPISGHTALYWYRQSLGQGPEFLIYFQGTGAADDSGLPNDRFFAVRPEGSVSTLKIQRTERGDSAVYLCASSSREAQPQHFGDGTRLSIL.

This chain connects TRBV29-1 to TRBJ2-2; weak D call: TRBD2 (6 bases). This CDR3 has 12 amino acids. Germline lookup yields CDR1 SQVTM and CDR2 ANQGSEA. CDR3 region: CSGGLLGGELFF. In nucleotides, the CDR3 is TGCAGTGGGGGACTCCTCGGCGGGGAGCTGTTTTTT.

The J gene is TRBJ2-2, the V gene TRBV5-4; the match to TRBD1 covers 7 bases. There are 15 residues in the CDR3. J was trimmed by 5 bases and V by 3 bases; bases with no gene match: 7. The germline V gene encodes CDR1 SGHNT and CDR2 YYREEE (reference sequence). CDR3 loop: CASSSGQGDTGELFF. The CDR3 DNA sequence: TGTGCCAGCAGCTCGGGGCAGGGGGATACCGGGGAGCTGTTTTTT. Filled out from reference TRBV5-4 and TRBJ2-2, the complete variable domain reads ETGVTQSPTHLIKTRGQQVTLRCSSQSGHNTVSWYQQALGQGPQFIFQYYREEENGRGNFPPRFSGLQFPNYSSELNVNALELDDSALYLCASSSGQGDTGELFFGEGSRLTVL.

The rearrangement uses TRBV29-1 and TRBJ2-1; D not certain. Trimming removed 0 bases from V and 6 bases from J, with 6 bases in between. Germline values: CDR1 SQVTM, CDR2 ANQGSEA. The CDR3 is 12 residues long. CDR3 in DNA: TGCAGCGTTGAAGATGGCACCAATGAGCAGTTCTTC. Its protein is CSVEDGTNEQFF.

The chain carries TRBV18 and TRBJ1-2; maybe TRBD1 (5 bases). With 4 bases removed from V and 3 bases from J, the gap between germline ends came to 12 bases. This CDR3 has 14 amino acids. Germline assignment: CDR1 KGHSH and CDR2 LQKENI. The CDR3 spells CASSRLGADYGYTF. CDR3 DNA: TGTGCCAGCTCACGCCTAGGGGCGGACTATGGCTACACCTTC.

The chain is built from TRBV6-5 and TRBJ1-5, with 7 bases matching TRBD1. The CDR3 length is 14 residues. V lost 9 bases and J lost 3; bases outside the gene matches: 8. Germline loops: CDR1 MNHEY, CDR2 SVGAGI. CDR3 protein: CASRPGTVNQPQHF. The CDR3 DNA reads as TGTGCCAGTAGGCCCGGGACAGTCAATCAGCCCCAGCATTTT.

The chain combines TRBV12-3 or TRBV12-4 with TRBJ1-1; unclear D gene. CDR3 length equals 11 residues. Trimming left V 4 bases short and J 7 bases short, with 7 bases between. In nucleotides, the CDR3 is TGTGCCAGCAGTTCCCGGGGTGAAGCTTTCTTT. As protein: CASSSRGEAFF.

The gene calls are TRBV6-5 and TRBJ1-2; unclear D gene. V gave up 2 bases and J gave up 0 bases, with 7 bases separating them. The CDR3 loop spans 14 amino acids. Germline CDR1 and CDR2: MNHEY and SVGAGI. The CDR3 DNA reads TGTGCCAGCAGTTACGACGGAGCTAACTATGGCTACACCTTC. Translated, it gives CASSYDGANYGYTF.

The CDR3 bases are TGCGCCAGCAGAACCGGGACTAGAACCATGGGGGAGCAGTTCTTC. It translates to CASRTGTRTMGEQFF. This sequence joins TRBV5-1 and TRBJ2-1; 8 nucleotides line up with TRBD2. The ends lost 5 bases at V and 10 bases at J; junction bases unmatched: 14. CDR3 length: 15 residues. Germline V gene data show CDR1 as SGHRS and CDR2 as YFSETQ.

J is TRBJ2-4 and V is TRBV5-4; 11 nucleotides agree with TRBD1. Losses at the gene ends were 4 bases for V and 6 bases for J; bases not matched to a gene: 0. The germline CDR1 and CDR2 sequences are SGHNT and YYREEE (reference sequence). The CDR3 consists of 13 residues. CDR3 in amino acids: CASSGQGANIQYF. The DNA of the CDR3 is TGTGCCAGCAGCGGACAGGGGGCAAACATTCAGTACTTC.

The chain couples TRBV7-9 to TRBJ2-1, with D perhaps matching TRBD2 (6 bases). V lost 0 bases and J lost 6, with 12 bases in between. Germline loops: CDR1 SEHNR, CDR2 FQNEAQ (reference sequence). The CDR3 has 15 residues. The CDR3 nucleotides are TGTGCCAGCAGCTTAGCCGGCGAGGGAGGCAATGAGCAGTTCTTC. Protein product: CASSLAGEGGNEQFF.

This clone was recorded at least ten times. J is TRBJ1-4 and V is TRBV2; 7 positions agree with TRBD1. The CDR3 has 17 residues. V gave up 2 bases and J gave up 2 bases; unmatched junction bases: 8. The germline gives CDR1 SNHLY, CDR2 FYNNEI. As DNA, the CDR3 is TGTGCCAGCAGTGAATTTGGCCAGGGGGAGACTAATGAAAAACTGTTTTTT. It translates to CASSEFGQGETNEKLFF. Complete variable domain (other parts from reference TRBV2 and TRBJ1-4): EPEVTQTPSHQVTQMGQEVILRCVPISNHLYFYWYRQILGQKVEFLVSFYNNEISEKSEIFDDQFSVERPDGSNFTLKIRSTKLEDSAMYFCASSEFGQGETNEKLFFGSGTQLSVL.

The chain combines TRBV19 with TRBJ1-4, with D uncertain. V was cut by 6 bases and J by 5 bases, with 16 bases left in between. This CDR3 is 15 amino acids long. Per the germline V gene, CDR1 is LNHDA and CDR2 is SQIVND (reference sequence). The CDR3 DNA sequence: TGTGCCAGTAGCGATACCCCAGGTCGAAATGAAAAACTGTTTTTT. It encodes CASSDTPGRNEKLFF.

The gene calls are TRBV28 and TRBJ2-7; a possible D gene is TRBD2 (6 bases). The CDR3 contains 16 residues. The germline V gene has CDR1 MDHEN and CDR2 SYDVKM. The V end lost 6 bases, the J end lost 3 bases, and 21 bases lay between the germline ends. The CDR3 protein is CASSPTRGVPNYEQYF. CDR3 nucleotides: TGTGCCAGCAGCCCCACACGCGGGGTCCCAAACTACGAGCAGTACTTC. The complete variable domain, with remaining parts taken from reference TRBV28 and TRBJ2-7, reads DVKVTQSSRYLVKRTGEKVFLECVQDMDHENMFWYRQDPGLGLRLIYFSYDVKMKEKGDIPEGYSVSREKKERFSLILESASTNQTSMYLCASSPTRGVPNYEQYFGPGTRLTVT.

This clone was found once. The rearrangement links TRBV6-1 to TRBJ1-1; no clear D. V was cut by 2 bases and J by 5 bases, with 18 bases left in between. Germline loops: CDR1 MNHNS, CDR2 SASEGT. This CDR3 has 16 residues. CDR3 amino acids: CASSEYLAAGETEAFF. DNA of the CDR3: TGTGCCAGCAGTGAATATTTGGCAGCTGGGGAGACTGAAGCTTTCTTT.

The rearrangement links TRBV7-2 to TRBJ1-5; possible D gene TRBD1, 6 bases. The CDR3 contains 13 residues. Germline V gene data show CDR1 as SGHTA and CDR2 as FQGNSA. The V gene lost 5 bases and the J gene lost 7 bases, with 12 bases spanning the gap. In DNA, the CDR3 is TGTGCCAGCAGCATCCGACAGGAACAGCCCCAGCATTTT. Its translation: CASSIRQEQPQHF. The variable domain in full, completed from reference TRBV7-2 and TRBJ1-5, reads GAGVSQSPSNKVTEKGKDVELRCDPISGHTALYWYRQSLGQGLEFLIYFQGNSAPDKSGLPSDRFSAERTGGSVSTLTIQRTQQEDSAVYLCASSIRQEQPQHFGDGTRLSIL.

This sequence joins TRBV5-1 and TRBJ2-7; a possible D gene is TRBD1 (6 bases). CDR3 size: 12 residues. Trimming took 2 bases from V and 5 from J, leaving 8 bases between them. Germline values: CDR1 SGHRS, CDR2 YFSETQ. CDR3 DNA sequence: TGCGCCAGCAGCTTACAGGGTGACGAGCAGTACTTC. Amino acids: CASSLQGDEQYF.

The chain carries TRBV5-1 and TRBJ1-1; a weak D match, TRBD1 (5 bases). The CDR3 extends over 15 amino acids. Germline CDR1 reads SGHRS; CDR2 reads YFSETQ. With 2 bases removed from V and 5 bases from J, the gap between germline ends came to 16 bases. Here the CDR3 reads CASSFPGPQGTEAFF. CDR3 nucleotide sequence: TGCGCCAGCAGCTTTCCGGGTCCCCAGGGTACTGAAGCTTTCTTT. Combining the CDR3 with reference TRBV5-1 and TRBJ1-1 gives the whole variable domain KAGVTQTPRYLIKTRGQQVTLSCSPISGHRSVSWYQQTPGQGLQFLFEYFSETQRNKGNFPGRFSGRQFSNSRSEMNVSTLELGDSALYLCASSFPGPQGTEAFFGQGTRLTVV.